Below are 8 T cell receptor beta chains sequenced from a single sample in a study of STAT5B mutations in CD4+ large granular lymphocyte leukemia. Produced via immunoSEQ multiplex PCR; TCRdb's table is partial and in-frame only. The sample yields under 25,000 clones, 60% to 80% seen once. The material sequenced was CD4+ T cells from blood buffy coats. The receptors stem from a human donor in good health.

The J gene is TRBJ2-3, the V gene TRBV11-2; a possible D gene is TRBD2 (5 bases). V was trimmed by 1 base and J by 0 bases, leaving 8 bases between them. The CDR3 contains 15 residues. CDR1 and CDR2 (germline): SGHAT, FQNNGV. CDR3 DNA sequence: TGTGCCAGCAGCTTAGGAGACTATAGCACAGATACGCAGTATTTT. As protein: CASSLGDYSTDTQYF.

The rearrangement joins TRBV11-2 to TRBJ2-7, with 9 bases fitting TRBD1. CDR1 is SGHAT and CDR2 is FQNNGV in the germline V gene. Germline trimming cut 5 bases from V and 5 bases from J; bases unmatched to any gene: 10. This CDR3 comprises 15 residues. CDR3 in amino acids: CASSRPGQGPNEQYV. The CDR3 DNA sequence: TGTGCCAGCAGCCGGCCGGGACAGGGTCCCAACGAGCAGTACGTC.

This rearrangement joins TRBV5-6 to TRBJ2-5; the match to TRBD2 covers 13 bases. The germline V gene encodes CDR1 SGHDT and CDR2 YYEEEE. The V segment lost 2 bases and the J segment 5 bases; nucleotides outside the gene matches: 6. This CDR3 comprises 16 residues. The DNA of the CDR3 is TGTGCCAGCAGCTTCACTAGCGGGGGGGCAGATGAGACCCAGTACTTC. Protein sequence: CASSFTSGGADETQYF.

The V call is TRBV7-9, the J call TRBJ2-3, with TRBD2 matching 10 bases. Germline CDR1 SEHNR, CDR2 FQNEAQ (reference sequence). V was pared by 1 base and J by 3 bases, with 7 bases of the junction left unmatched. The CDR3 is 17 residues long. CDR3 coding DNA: TGTGCCAGCAGCTTAGGCCGGGGACTAGCGCGTACAGATACGCAGTATTTT. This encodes CASSLGRGLARTDTQYF.

The CDR3 DNA is TGTGCTAGTGGTTTGGTACTAGGGGGAAACCTTAACTATGGCTACACCTTC. It specifies CASGLVLGGNLNYGYTF. This sequence joins TRBV12-5 and TRBJ1-2; TRBD1 might be the D (6 bases). Germline lookup yields CDR1 LGHNT and CDR2 FRNRAP. This CDR3 is 17 amino acids long. Trimming removed 0 bases from V and 1 base from J, with 15 bases in between.

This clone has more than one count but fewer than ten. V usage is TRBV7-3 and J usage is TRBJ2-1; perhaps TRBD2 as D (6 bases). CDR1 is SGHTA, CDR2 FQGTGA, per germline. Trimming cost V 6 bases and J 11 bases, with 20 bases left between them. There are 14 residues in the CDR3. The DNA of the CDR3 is TGTGCCAGCAGGTCGGGACTTCTGGGGTCTAAGCAGTTCTTC. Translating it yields CASRSGLLGSKQFF.

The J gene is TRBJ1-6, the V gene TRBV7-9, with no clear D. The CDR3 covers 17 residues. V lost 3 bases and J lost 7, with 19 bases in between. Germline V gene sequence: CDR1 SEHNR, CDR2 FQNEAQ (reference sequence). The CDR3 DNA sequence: TGTGCCAGCAGCTTGTACCCGGGTCCAGGAGGGAATTCACCCCTCCACTTT. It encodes CASSLYPGPGGNSPLHF.

The CDR3 DNA is TGTGCCAGCAGTATCACCATGGGGGCGGAGGGACGGAATGAGCAGTTCTTC. Its translation: CASSITMGAEGRNEQFF. The gene calls are TRBV28 and TRBJ2-1; D may match TRBD1 or TRBD2 (6 bases each). The CDR3 consists of 17 residues. Germline CDR1 MDHEN, CDR2 SYDVKM. V was pared by 5 bases and J by 7 bases, with 24 bases between. Looking up the rest from reference TRBV28 and TRBJ2-1 gives the full variable domain: DVKVTQSSRYLVKRTGEKVFLECVQDMDHENMFWYRQDPGLGLRLIYFSYDVKMKEKGDIPEGYSVSREKKERFSLILESASTNQTSMYLCASSITMGAEGRNEQFFGPGTRLTVL.